This passage covers 5 T cell receptor beta chains from one sample sequenced in a study of cytomegalovirus exposure and HLA in healthy donors. The PCR contained 60 Vbeta and 13 Jbeta primers. Here immunoSEQ multiplex PCR was the method, and the copy in TCRdb shows in-frame clones only, minus some. The table has some 210,000 clones, over 60% seen once; the top ten hold over 2%. Sequenced input: PBMCs. These receptors all come from a woman in her 30s in good health and CMV-seropositive.

The chain couples TRBV19 to TRBJ1-2; tentative D call: TRBD1 (6 bases). Germline values: CDR1 LNHDA, CDR2 SQIVND (reference sequence). The V end lost 6 bases, the J end lost 5 bases, and 19 bases lay between the germline ends. CDR3 length: 15 amino acids. This chain's CDR3 is CASSLFRGEGYGYTF. CDR3 sequence (DNA): TGTGCCAGTAGCCTTTTCAGGGGCGAAGGGTATGGCTACACCTTC.

The rearrangement links TRBV2 to TRBJ2-1, with 12 positions matching TRBD2. V was pared by 6 bases and J by 8 bases, with 8 bases of the junction left unmatched. The germline V gene has CDR1 SNHLY and CDR2 FYNNEI. There are 15 residues in the CDR3. CDR3 nucleotides: TGTGCCAGCAGCCCTCGGACTAGCGGGATGGATGAGCAGTTCTTC. Translating it yields CASSPRTSGMDEQFF.

The chain is built from TRBV15 and TRBJ1-2; TRBD1 matches at 7 bases. Germline CDR1 LNHNV, CDR2 YYDKDF (reference sequence). The CDR3 runs 14 residues. The J segment lost 4 bases and the V segment lost 2 bases, leaving 4 bases of the junction unmatched. This chain's CDR3 is CATSRRTGAYGYTF. DNA of the CDR3: TGTGCCACCAGCAGACGCACAGGGGCCTATGGCTACACCTTC. Filled out from reference TRBV15 and TRBJ1-2, the complete variable domain reads DAMVIQNPRYQVTQFGKPVTLSCSQTLNHNVMYWYQQKSSQAPKLLFHYYDKDFNNEADTPDNFQSRRPNTSFCFLDIRSPGLGDTAMYLCATSRRTGAYGYTFGSGTRLTVV.

This sequence joins TRBV18 and TRBJ1-5; 7 nucleotides align to TRBD1. This CDR3 spans 16 amino acids. From germline, CDR1 is KGHSH and CDR2 LQKENI. Trimming took 2 bases from V and 2 from J; bases not matched to a gene: 6. CDR3 DNA: TGTGCCAGCTCACCAACAGGGGTTCGCGGCAATCAGCCCCAGCATTTT. Translating it yields CASSPTGVRGNQPQHF.

The J gene is TRBJ2-7, the V gene TRBV19, with 7 bases identical to TRBD1. This CDR3 region has 15 residues. CDR1 is LNHDA, CDR2 SQIVND, per germline (reference sequence). J was trimmed by 0 bases and V by 5 bases; bases with no gene match: 7. DNA of the CDR3: TGTGCCAGTAGTGAGCCTCGACAGGGCTCCTACGAGCAGTACTTC. Translation gives CASSEPRQGSYEQYF.